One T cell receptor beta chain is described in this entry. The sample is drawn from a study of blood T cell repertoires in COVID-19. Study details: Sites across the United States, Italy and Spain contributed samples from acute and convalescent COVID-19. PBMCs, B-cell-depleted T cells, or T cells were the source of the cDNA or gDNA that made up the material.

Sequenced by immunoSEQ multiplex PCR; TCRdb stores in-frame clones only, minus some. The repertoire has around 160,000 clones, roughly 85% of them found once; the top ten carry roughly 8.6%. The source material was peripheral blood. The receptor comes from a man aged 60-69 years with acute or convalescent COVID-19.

The CDR3 DNA reads as TGTGCCACCAGTGACTCGCGACCGGGGGGCTACGAGCAGTACTTC. Residues: CATSDSRPGGYEQYF. This chain links TRBV24-1 with TRBJ2-7, with 7 bases that match TRBD2. There are 15 residues in the CDR3. The germline V gene encodes CDR1 KGHDR and CDR2 SFDVKD. Trimming at V came to 4 bases and at J to 3 bases, leaving 8 bases not matched to a gene.